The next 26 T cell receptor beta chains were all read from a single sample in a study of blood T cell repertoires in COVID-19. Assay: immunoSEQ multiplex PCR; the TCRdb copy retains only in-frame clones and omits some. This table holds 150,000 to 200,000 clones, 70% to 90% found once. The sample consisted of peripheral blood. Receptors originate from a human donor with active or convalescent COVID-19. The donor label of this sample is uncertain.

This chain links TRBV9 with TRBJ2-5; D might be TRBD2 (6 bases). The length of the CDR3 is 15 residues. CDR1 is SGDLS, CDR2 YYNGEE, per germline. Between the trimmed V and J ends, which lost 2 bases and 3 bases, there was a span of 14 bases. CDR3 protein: CASSVTGTPKETQYF. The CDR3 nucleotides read TGTGCCAGCAGCGTCACCGGGACTCCCAAAGAGACCCAGTACTTC.

CDR3 bases: TGCGCCAGCAGCCAAGGGGCGGGGGAAATCGGCAATGAGCAGTTCTTC. Encoded protein: CASSQGAGEIGNEQFF. The gene calls are TRBV4-3 and TRBJ2-1; the match to TRBD2 covers 7 bases. The CDR3 extends over 16 amino acids. The V gene's germline CDR1 is LGHNA and CDR2 YSLEER. V lost 1 base, J lost 6 bases, and 9 bases stayed unmatched.

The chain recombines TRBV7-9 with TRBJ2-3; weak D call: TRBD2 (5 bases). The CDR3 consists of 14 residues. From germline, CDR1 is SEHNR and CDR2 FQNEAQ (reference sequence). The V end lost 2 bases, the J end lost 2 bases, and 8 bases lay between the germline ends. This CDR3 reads CASSLRGNTDTQYF. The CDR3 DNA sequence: TGTGCCAGCAGCTTACGGGGAAACACAGATACGCAGTATTTT. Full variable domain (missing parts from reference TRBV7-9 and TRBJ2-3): DTGVSQNPRHKITKRGQNVTFRCDPISEHNRLYWYRQTLGQGPEFLTYFQNEAQLEKSRLLSDRFSAERPKGSFSTLEIQRTEQGDSAMYLCASSLRGNTDTQYFGPGTRLTVL.

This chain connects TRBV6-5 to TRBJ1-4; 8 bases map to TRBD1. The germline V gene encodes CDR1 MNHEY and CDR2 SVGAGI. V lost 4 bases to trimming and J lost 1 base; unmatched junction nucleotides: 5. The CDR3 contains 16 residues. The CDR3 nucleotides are TGTGCCAGCAGTTTAACCGGACAGGGAACTAATGAAAAACTGTTTTTT. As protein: CASSLTGQGTNEKLFF.

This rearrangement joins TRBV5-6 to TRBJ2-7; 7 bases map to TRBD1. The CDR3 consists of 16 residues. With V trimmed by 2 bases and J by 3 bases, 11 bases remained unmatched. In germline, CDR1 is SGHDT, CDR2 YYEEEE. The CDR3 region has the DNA TGTGCCAGCAGCTTAAACCCCGGGACAGCCATCTACGAGCAGTACTTC. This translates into CASSLNPGTAIYEQYF.

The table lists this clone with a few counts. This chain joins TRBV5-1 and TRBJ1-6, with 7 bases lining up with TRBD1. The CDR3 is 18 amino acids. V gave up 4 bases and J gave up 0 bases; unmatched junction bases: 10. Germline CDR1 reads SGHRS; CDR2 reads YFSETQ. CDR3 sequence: CASSLMGQLSSYNSPLHF. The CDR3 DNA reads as TGCGCCAGCAGCCTCATGGGACAGCTTAGCTCCTATAATTCACCCCTCCACTTT.

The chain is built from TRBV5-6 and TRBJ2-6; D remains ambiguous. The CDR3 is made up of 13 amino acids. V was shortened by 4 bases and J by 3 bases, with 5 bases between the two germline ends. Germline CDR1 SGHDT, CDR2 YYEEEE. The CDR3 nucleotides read TGTGCCAGCAGCGCGATTGGGGCCAACGTCCTGACTTTC. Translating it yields CASSAIGANVLTF.

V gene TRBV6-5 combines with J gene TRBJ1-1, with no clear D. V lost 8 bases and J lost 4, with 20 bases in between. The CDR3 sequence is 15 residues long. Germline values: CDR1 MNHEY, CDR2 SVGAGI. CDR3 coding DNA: TGTGCCAGCCACAATTTGAGGGTGGGTATCACTGAAGCTTTCTTT. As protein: CASHNLRVGITEAFF.

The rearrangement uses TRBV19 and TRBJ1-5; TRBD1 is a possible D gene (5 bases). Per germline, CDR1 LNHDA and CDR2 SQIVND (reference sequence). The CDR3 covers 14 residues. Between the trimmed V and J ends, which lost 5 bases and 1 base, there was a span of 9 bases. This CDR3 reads CASSRGGSNQPQHF. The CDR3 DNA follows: TGTGCCAGTAGTCGCGGGGGGAGCAATCAGCCCCAGCATTTT. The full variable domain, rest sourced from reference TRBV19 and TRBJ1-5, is DGGITQSPKYLFRKEGQNVTLSCEQNLNHDAMYWYRQDPGQGLRLIYYSQIVNDFQKGDIAEGYSVSREKKESFPLTVTSAQKNPTAFYLCASSRGGSNQPQHFGDGTRLSIL.

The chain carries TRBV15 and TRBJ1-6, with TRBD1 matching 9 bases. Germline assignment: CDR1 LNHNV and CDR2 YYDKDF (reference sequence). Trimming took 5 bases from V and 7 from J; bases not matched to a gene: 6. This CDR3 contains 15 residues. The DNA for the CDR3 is TGTGCCACCAGCGGGACAGGGAATCGGAATTCACCCCTCCACTTT. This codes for CATSGTGNRNSPLHF. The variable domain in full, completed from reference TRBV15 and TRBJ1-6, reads DAMVIQNPRYQVTQFGKPVTLSCSQTLNHNVMYWYQQKSSQAPKLLFHYYDKDFNNEADTPDNFQSRRPNTSFCFLDIRSPGLGDTAMYLCATSGTGNRNSPLHFGNGTRLTVT.

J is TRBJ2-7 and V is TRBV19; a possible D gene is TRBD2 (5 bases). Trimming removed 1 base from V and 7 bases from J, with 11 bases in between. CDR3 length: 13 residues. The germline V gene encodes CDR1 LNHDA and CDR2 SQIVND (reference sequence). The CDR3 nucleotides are TGTGCCAGTAGTATAGGAGGGTCGGGGGAGCAGTACTTC. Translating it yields CASSIGGSGEQYF.

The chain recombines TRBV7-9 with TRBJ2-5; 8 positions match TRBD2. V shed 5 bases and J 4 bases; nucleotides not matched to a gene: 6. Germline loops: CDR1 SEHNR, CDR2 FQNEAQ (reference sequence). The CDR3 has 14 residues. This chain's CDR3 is CASSRRGAGETQYF. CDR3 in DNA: TGTGCCAGCAGCCGGCGGGGGGCTGGAGAGACCCAGTACTTC.

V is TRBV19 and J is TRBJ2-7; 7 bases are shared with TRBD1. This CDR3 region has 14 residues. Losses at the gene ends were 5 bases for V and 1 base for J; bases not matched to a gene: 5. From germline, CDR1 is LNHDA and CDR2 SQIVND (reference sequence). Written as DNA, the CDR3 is TGTGCCAGTAGTCTAGGGACAGCTTCCTACGAGCAGTACTTC. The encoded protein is CASSLGTASYEQYF.

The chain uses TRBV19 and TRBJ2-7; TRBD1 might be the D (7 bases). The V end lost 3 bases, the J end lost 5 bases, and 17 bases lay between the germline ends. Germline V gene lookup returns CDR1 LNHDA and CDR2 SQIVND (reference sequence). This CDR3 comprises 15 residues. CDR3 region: CASSILAGGRNEQYF. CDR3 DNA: TGTGCCAGTAGTATTCTTGCAGGGGGGAGGAACGAGCAGTACTTC.

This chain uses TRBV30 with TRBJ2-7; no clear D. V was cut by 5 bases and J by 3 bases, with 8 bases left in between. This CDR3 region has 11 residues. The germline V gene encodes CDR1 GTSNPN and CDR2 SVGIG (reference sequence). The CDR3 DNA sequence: TGTGCCTGGGGAGCCCTCTACGAGCAGTACTTC. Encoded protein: CAWGALYEQYF.

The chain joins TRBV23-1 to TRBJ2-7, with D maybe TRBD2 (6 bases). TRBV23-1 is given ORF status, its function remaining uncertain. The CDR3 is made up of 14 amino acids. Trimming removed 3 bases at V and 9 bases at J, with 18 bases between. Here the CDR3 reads CASSHRRGYGGQYF. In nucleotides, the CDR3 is TGCGCCAGCAGTCACCGCCGTGGGTACGGGGGGCAGTACTTC.

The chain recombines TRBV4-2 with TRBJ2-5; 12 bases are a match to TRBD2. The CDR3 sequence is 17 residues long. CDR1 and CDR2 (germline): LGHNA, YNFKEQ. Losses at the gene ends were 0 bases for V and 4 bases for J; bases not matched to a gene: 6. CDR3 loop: CASSQDGASGGVETQYF. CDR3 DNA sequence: TGTGCCAGCAGCCAAGATGGCGCTAGCGGGGGGGTAGAGACCCAGTACTTC.

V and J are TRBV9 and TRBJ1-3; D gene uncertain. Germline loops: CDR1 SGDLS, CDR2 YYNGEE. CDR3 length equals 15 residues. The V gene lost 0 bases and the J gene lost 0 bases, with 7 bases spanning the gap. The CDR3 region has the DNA TGTGCCAGCAGCGTAGGAACAACCTCTGGAAACACCATATATTTT. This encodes CASSVGTTSGNTIYF. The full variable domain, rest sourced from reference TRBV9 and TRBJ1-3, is DSGVTQTPKHLITATGQRVTLRCSPRSGDLSVYWYQQSLDQGLQFLIQYYNGEERAKGNILERFSAQQFPDLHSELNLSSLELGDSALYFCASSVGTTSGNTIYFGEGSWLTVV.

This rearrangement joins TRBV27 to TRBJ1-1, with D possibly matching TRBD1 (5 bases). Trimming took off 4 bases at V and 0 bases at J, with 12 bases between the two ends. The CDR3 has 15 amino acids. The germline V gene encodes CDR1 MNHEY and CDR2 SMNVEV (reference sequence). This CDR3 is CASSSPWGVNTEAFF. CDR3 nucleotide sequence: TGTGCCAGCAGTTCCCCGTGGGGGGTGAACACTGAAGCTTTCTTT.

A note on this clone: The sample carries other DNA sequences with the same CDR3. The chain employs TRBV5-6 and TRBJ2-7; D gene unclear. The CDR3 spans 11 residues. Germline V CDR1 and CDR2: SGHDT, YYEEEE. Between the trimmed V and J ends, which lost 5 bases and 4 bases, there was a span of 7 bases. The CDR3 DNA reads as TGTGCCAGCAGTCGCGGATACGAGCAGTACTTC. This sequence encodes CASSRGYEQYF.

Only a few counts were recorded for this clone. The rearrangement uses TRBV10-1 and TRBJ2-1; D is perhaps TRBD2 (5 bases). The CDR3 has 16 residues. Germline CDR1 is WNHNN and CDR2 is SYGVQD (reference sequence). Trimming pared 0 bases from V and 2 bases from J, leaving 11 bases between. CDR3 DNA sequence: TGCGCCAGCAGTGAGTCACTACTAGTACCCTACAATGAGCAGTTCTTC. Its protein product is CASSESLLVPYNEQFF.

The CDR3 loop reads CASSKEVRELLPPQHF. The CDR3 nucleotides read TGTGCCAGCAGCAAAGAAGTGAGGGAACTCCTGCCGCCCCAGCATTTT. The rearrangement joins TRBV21-1 to TRBJ1-5. TRBV21-1 is recorded as a pseudogene. This CDR3 contains 16 residues.

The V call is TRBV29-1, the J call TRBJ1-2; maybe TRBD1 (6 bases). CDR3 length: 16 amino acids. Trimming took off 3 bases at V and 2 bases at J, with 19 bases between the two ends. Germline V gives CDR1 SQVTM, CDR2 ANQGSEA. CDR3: CSVEGGAVGLNYGYTF. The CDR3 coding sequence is TGCAGCGTTGAGGGGGGGGCCGTTGGACTAAACTATGGCTACACCTTC. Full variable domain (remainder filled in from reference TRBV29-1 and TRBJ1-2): SAVISQKPSRDICQRGTSLTIQCQVDSQVTMMFWYRQQPGQSLTLIATANQGSEATYESGFVIDKFPISRPNLTFSTLTVSNMSPEDSSIYLCSVEGGAVGLNYGYTFGSGTRLTVV.

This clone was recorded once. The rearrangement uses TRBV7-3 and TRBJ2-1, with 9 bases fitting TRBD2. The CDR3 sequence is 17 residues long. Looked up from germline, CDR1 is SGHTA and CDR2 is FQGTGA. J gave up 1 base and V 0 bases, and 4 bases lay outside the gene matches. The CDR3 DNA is TGTGCCAGCAGCTTAACGGGTAGCGGGGGTTCCTACAATGAGCAGTTCTTC. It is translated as CASSLTGSGGSYNEQFF.

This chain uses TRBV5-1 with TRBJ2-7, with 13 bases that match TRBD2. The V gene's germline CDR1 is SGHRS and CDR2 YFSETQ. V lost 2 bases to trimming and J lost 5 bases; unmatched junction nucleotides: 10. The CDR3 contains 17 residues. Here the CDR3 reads CASSFHQLAGGPNEQYF. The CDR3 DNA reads TGCGCCAGCAGCTTCCACCAACTAGCGGGAGGGCCCAACGAGCAGTACTTC.

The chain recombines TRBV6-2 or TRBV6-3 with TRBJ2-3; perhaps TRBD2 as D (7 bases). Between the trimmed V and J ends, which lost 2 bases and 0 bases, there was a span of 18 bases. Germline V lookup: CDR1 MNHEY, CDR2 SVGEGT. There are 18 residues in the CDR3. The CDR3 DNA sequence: TGTGCCAGCAGTTACCTCCAAACTAGGGGGGGGAGCACAGATACGCAGTATTTT. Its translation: CASSYLQTRGGSTDTQYF.